The clone carrying this T cell receptor (beta chain) was observed many times. Its antigen remains unknown. TCRdb called the 5' RACE reads again in MiXCR, with one record for every CDR3 protein. The sample includes roughly 350,000 distinct CDR3 sequences, about 4% of them seen just once. Trimming took 6 bases from V and 8 from J, leaving 18 bases between them. The CDR3 length is 14 residues. Germline V gives CDR1 SGHRS, CDR2 YFSETQ. The sample comes from a study of T cells after yellow fever vaccination. Study-level background: Preparation of fractions with low cell numbers was performed using SMART-Seq v4 Ultra Low Input. The study's findings and limits: Reappearance after the booster was observed for most primary-vaccination clones (96% CD4, almost 90% CD8). Overlap between CD4 and CD8 compartments was detected for a small share of clonotypes. Contaminating bulk clonotypes could be abundant in FACS-sorted repertoires.

This sequence was found in a man younger than 30 who received the YFV17D yellow fever vaccine. This specimen was PBMCs, taken 5 days after the yellow fever booster vaccination. The chain carries TRBV5-1 and TRBJ2-1; maybe TRBD2 (6 bases). For the CDR3, the DNA is TGCGCCAGCACGGTCGGGACTTCTGGGCATGAGCAGTTCTTC. This gives the protein CASTVGTSGHEQFF.